This T cell receptor beta chain was sequenced in a study of CD8+CD57+ T cells in acquired aplastic anemia. Study-level information: The study obtained an average of around 2.9 ug of DNA from sorted CD4+ and CD8+ cells.

In regard to this clonotype: Its antigen remains unknown.

General observations from the study: No significant difference in CD8+ Simpson's diversity was found between patients and controls. About 29 CD8+ CDR3 sequences occurred in both the patients and the controls.

The CDR3 has 16 residues. CDR1 SQVTM and CDR2 ANQGSEA come from the germline V gene. Genomic DNA, the template, was used for profiling of the TCR beta VDJ and CDR3. Using its own MiXCR run on the reads, TCRdb lists one record per CDR3 protein. Among a few hundred thousand distinct CDR3 sequences listed, around 50% were seen once. Previously, flow cytometry had revealed CD8+CD57+ cell expansion in the patients chosen for sequencing. The enrolled patients all had severe acquired aplastic anemia. What was sequenced was sorted CD4+, CD8+, or CD8+CD57+ T cells (not recorded which) from PBMCs. This TCR was recovered from a human donor with aplastic anemia. This rearrangement joins TRBV29-1 to TRBJ2-7; 7 nucleotides agree with TRBD1. CDR3 bases: TGCAGACCCCATATCGCCCCGGGACAGCGAGTCTACGAGCAGTACTTC. Residues: CRPHIAPGQRVYEQYF.